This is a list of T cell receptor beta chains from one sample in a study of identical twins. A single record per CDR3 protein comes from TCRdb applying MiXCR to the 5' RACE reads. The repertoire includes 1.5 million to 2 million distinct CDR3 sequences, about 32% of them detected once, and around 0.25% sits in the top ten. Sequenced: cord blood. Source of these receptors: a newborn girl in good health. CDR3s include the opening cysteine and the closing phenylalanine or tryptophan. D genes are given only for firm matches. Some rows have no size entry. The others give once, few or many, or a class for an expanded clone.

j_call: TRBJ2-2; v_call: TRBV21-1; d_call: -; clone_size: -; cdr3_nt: TGTGCCAGCAGCAAAGGGGGGGAGGGGGATAACACCGGGGAGCTGTTTTTT; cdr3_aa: CASSKGGEGDNTGELFF
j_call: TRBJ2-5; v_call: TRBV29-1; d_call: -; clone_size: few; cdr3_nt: TGCAGCGTTGACGGCAGGGGGGTAGAGACCCAGTACTTC; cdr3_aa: CSVDGRGVETQYF
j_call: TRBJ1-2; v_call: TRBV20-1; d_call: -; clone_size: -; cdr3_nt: TGCAGTGCGAAACCCGGGACGGAGTACTATGGCTACACCTTC; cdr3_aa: CSAKPGTEYYGYTF
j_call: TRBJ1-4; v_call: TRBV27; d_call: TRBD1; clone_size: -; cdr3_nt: TGTGCCAGCAGTTTTGCCCCCGGGACAGTCAATGAAAAACTGTTTTTT; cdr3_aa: CASSFAPGTVNEKLFF
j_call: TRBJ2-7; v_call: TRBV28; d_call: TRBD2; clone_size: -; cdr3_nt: TGTGCCAGCAGTTCCCTTCCGGGACTAGCTTCCTACGAGCAGTACTTC; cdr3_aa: CASSSLPGLASYEQYF
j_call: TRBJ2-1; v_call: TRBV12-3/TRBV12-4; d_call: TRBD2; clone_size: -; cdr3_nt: TGTGCCAGCAGTTTACCTAGCGGGGGCTACTACAATGAGCAGTTCTTC; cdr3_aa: CASSLPSGGYYNEQFF
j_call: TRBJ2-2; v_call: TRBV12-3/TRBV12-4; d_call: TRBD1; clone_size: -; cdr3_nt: TGTGCCAGCAGTCCCTACAGGGGGCTGGGCGGGGAGCTGTTTTTT; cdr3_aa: CASSPYRGLGGELFF
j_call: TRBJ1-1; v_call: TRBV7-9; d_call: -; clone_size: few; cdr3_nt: TGTGCCAGCAGCTTAGCCGGTCAAGCTTTCTTT; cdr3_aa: CASSLAGQAFF
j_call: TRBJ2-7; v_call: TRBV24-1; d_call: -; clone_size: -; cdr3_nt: TGTGCCACCAGCTTGGGTCGCAGGGGCGACGAGCAGTACTTC; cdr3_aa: CATSLGRRGDEQYF
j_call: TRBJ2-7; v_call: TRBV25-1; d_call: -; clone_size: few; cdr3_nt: TGTGCCAGCAGTGAATTGTGGGGGTACGAGCAGTACTTC; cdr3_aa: CASSELWGYEQYF
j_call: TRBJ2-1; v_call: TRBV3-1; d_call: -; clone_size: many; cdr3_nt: TGTGCCACCCATGGAGGGGGCCTTTCGAATGAGCAGTTCTTC; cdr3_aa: CATHGGGLSNEQFF
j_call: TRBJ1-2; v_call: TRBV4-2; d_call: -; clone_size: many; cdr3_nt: TGTGCCAGCAGCCAAGTAAGAGACCAGGGCGGCTATGGCTACACCTTC; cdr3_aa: CASSQVRDQGGYGYTF
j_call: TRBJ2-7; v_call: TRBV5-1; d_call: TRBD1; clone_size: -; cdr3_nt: TGCGCCAGCAGCTTGGGGGACAGACCCTCCTACGAGCAGTACTTC; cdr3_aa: CASSLGDRPSYEQYF
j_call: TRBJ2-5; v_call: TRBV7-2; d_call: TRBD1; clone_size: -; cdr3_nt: TGTGCCAGCAGCTTAGGCCAGGGGGTTGGGACCCAGTACTTC; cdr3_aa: CASSLGQGVGTQYF
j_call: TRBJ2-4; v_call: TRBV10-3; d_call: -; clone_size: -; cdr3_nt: TGTGCCATCGGTGAGGGGGGAAACATTCAGTACTTC; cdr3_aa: CAIGEGGNIQYF
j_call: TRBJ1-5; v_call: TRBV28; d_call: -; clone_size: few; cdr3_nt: TGTGCCAGCAAGTCGACAGCCTATCAGCCCCAGCATTTT; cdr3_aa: CASKSTAYQPQHF
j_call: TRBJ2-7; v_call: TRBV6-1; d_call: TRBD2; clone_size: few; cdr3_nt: TGTGCCAGCAGCCGGACTAGCGGGTTCTCCTACGAGCAGTACTTC; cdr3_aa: CASSRTSGFSYEQYF
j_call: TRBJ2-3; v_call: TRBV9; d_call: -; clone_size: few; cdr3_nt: TGTGCCAGCAGCGTGACGGGACTCAGCACAGATACGCAGTATTTT; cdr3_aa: CASSVTGLSTDTQYF
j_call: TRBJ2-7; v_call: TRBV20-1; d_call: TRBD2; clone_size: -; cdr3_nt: TGCAGTGCGCCACCGGGACTAGATTACGAGCAGTACTTC; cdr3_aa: CSAPPGLDYEQYF
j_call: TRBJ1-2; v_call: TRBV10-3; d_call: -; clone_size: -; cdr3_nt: TGTGCCATCAGCCAAGGTGGCGGGGGCTACACCTTC; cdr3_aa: CAISQGGGGYTF
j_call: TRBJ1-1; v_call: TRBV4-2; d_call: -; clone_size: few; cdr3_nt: TGTGCCAGCAGCCAAGCCACGGGACCGAAGAACACTGAAGCTTTCTTT; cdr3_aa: CASSQATGPKNTEAFF
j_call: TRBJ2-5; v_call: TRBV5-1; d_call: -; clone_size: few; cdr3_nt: TGCGCCAGCAGATTAGACCTAAGTGGGGAGACCCAGTACTTC; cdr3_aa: CASRLDLSGETQYF
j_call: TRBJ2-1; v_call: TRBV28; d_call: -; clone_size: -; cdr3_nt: TGTGCCAGCAGCACCATGAGGAATGAGCAGTTCTTC; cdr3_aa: CASSTMRNEQFF
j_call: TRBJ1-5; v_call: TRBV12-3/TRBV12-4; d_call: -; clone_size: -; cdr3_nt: TGTGCCAGCAGTTTAGAGGTTGGCGAGGGCGGTATGCAGCCCCAGCATTTT; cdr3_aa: CASSLEVGEGGMQPQHF